These 3 T cell receptor beta chains originate from one sample sequenced in a study of somatic mutations in cytotoxic T cells in rheumatoid arthritis. Sequencing was performed with immunoSEQ multiplex PCR; in TCRdb, only in-frame clones are kept and a portion is missing. The table has 15,000 to 20,000 clones, more than 60% seen once. Sequencing was done on a sample of CD8+ T cells sorted from blood. Source of these receptors: a woman in her sixties or seventies in good health.

A remark on this clone: Compared with germline, one end of the junction differs, possibly owing to a read error. V usage is TRBV14 and J usage is TRBJ2-5, with D possibly matching TRBD1 (5 bases). The CDR3 loop spans 12 amino acids. Looked up from germline, CDR1 is SGHDN and CDR2 is FVKESK. This chain's CDR3 is CASSQVGQGENF. The CDR3 DNA is TGTGCCAGCAGCCAAGTCGGGCAGGGTGAGAACTTC.

The chain joins TRBV5-6 to TRBJ1-1; unclear D gene. V was pared by 5 bases and J by 3 bases, with 17 bases between. CDR1 is SGHDT, CDR2 YYEEEE, per germline. The CDR3 has 15 amino acids. CDR3: CASRPSRTRYTEAFF. CDR3 DNA sequence: TGTGCCAGCAGGCCGTCTAGAACCCGTTACACTGAAGCTTTCTTT.

This clone showed up just once. The chain joins TRBV10-3 to TRBJ1-5; 10 positions agree with TRBD1. Germline CDR1 is ENHRY and CDR2 is SYGVKD. V trimming: 2 bases; J trimming: 11 bases; junction bases outside the gene matches: 9. This CDR3 region has 15 residues. The CDR3 spells CAISENGQGDSAQHF. For the CDR3, the DNA is TGTGCCATCAGTGAGAACGGACAGGGGGATTCGGCCCAGCATTTT.